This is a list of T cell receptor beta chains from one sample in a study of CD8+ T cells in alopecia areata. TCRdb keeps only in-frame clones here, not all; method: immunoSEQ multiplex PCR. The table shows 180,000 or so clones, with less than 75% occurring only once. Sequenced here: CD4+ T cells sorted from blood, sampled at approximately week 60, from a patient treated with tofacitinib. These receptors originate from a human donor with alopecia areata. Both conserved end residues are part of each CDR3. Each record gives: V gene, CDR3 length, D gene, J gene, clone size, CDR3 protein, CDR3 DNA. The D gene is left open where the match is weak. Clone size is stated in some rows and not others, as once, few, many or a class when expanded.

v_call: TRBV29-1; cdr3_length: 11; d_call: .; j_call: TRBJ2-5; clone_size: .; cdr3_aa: CSPNFQETQYF; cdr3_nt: TGCAGCCCAAACTTTCAAGAGACCCAGTACTTC
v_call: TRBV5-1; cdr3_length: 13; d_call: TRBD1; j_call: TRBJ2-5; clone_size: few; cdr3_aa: CASGLTGAETQYF; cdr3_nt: TGCGCCAGCGGACTGACAGGGGCGGAGACCCAGTACTTC
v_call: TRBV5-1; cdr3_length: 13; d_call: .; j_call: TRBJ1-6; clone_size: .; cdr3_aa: CASSFTTDSPLHF; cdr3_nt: TGCGCCAGCAGCTTTACAACCGATTCACCCCTCCACTTT
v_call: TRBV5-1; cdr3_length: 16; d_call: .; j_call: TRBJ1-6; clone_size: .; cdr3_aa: CASSLDGGQSHSPLHF; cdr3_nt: TGCGCCAGCAGCTTGGACGGGGGGCAATCCCATTCACCCCTCCACTTT
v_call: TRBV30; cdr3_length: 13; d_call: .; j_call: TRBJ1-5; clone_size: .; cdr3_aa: CAWSMGGFQPQHF; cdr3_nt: TGTGCCTGGAGTATGGGAGGTTTTCAGCCCCAGCATTTT
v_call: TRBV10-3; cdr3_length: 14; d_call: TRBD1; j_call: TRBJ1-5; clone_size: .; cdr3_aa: CAISPDRGAQPQHF; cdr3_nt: TGTGCCATCAGCCCTGACAGGGGCGCTCAGCCCCAGCATTTT
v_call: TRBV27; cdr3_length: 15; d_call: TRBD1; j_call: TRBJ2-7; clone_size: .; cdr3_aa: CASSLLGQGIYEQYF; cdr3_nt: TGTGCCAGCAGTTTACTCGGACAGGGTATATACGAGCAGTACTTC
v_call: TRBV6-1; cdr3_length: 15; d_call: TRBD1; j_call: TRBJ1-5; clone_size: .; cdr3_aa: CASREAGTGGQPQHF; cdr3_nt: TGTGCCAGCAGGGAAGCAGGGACAGGGGGTCAGCCCCAGCATTTT
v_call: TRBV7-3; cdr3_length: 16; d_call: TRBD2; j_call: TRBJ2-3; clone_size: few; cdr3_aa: CASSSIAGDRTDTQYF; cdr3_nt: TGTGCCAGCAGCTCCATAGCGGGGGATCGCACAGATACGCAGTATTTT
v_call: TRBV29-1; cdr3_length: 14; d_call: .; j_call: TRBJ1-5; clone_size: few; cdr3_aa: CSVDGGHQGQPQHF; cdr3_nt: TGCAGCGTTGATGGGGGCCATCAGGGTCAGCCCCAGCATTTT
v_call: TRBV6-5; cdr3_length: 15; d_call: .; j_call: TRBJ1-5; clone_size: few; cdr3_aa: CASSYSRQGNQPQHF; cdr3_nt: TGTGCCAGCAGTTACTCTCGGCAGGGCAATCAGCCCCAGCATTTT
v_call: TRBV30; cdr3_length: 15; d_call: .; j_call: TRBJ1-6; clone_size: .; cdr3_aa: CAREGPLGGRSPLHF; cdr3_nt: TGTGCCCGGGAGGGTCCTCTTGGGGGTCGTTCACCCCTCCACTTT
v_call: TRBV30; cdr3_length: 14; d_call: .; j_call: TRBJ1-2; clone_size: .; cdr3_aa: CAWSGNLQSVGYTF; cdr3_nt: TGTGCCTGGAGTGGTAATTTACAGTCCGTAGGCTACACCTTC
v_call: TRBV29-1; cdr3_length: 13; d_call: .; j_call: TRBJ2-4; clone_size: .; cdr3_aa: CSVGLRGRNIQYF; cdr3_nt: TGCAGCGTTGGTTTGAGGGGGAGGAACATTCAGTACTTC
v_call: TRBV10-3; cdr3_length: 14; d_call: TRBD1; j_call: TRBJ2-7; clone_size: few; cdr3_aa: CAISDRGDGNEQYF; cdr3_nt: TGTGCCATCAGCGACAGGGGAGACGGGAACGAGCAGTACTTC
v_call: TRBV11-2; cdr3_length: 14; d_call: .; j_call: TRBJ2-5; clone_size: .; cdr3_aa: CASTVMPGPETQYF; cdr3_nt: TGTGCCAGCACTGTTATGCCCGGGCCAGAGACCCAGTACTTC
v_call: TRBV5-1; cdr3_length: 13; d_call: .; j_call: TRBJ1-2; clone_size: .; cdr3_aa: CASSLGTERGYTF; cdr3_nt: TGCGCCAGCAGCTTGGGGACAGAAAGAGGCTACACCTTC
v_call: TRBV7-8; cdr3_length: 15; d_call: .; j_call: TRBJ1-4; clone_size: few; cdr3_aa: CASSLGTSTNEKLFF; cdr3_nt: TGTGCCAGCAGCTTAGGGACATCAACTAATGAAAAACTGTTTTTT
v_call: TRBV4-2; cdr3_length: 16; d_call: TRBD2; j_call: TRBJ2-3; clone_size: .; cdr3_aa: CASSQETSVSTDTQYF; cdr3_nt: TGTGCCAGCAGCCAAGAGACTAGCGTGAGCACAGATACGCAGTATTTT
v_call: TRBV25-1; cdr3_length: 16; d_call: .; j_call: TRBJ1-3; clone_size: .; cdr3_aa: CASSESTHTSGNTIYF; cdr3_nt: TGTGCCAGCAGTGAATCAACGCATACCTCTGGAAACACCATATATTTT
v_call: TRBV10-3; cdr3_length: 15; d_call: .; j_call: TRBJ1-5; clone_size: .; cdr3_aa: CAIGDGDRTNQPQHF; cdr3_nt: TGTGCCATCGGCGACGGTGACAGAACTAATCAGCCCCAGCATTTT
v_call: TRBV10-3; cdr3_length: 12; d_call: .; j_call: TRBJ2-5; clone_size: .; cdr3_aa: CAIGGARETQYF; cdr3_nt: TGTGCCATTGGAGGTGCTAGAGAGACCCAGTACTTC
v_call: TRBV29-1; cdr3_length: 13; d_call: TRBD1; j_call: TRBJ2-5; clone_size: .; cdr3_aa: CSVARTGRETQYF; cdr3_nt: TGCAGCGTTGCCCGGACAGGGCGAGAGACCCAGTACTTC
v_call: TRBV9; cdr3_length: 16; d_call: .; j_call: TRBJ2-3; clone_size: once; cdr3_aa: CASSLRDKFPTDTQYF; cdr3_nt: TGTGCCAGCAGCCTCCGGGACAAGTTTCCCACAGATACGCAGTATTTT
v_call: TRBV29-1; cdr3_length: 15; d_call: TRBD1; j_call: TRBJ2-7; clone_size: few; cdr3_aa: CCGRWGGGQGNEQYF; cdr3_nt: TGCTGCGGCCGTTGGGGTGGGGGACAGGGGAACGAGCAGTACTTC
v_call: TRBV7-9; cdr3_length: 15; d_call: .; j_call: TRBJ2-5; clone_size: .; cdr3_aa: CASSLAGQSTETQYF; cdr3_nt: TGTGCCAGCAGCTTGGCCGGGCAGTCAACAGAGACCCAGTACTTC
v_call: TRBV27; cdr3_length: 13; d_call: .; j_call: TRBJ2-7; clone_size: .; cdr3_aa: CATGVTPSYEQYF; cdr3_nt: TGTGCCACCGGGGTGACACCCTCCTACGAGCAGTACTTC
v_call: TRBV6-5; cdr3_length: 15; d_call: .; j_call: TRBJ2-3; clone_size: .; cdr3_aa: CASKSSGHSTDTQYF; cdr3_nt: TGTGCCAGCAAGTCCAGCGGGCATAGCACAGATACGCAGTATTTT
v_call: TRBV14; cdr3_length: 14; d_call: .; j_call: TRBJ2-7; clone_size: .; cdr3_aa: CASSQDGPPYEQYF; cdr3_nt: TGTGCCAGCAGCCAAGATGGTCCCCCGTACGAGCAGTACTTC
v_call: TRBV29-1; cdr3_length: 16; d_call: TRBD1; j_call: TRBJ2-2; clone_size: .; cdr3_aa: CSVEVQGTGFTGELFF; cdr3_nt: TGCAGCGTTGAAGTCCAGGGGACAGGCTTCACCGGGGAGCTGTTTTTT
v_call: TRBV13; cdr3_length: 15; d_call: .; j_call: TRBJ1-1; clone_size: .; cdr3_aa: CASCQTYPWSTEAFF; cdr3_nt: TGTGCCAGCTGTCAGACCTACCCCTGGAGCACTGAAGCTTTCTTT
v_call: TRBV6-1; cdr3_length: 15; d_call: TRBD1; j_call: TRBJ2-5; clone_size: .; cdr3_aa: CASSDSGGQRETQYF; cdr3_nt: TGTGCCAGCAGTGACTCAGGGGGCCAGAGGGAGACCCAGTACTTC
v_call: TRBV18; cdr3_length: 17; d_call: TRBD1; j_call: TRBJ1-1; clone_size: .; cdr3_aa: CASSPRDRALENTEAFF; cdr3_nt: TGTGCCAGCTCACCTCGGGACAGGGCATTAGAGAACACTGAAGCTTTCTTT
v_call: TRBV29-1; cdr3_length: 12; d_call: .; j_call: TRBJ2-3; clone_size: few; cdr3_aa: CSVEPFTDTQYF; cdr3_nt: TGCAGCGTGGAGCCATTCACAGATACGCAGTATTTT
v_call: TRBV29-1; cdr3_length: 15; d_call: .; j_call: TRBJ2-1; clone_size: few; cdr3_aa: CSVGAGGQPYNEQFF; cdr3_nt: TGCAGCGTTGGGGCTGGGGGCCAACCCTACAATGAGCAGTTCTTC
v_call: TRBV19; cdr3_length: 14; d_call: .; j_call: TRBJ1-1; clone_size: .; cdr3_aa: CATQRVHKNTEAFF; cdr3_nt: TGTGCCACCCAGAGGGTCCACAAGAACACTGAAGCTTTCTTT
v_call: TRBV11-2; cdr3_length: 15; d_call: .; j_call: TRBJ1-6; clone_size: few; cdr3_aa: CASSLGQLMNSPLHF; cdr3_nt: TGTGCCAGCAGCTTAGGACAGCTGATGAATTCACCCCTCCACTTT
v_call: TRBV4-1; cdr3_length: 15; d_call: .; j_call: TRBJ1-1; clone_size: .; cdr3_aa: CASSPSRHDNTEAFF; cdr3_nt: TGCGCCAGCAGCCCGTCACGCCACGACAACACTGAAGCTTTCTTT
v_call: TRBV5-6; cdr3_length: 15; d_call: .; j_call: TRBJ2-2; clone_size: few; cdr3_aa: CASRDLTRDTGELFF; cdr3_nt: TGTGCCAGCAGGGACCTCACACGGGACACCGGGGAGCTGTTTTTT
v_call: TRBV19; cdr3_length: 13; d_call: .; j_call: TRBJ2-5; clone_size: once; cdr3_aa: CASSMTAKETQYF; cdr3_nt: TGTGCCAGTAGTATGACAGCGAAAGAGACCCAGTACTTC
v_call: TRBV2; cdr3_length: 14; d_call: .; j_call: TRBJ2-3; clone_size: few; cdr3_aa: CAGVGRFITDTQYF; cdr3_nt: TGTGCCGGAGTAGGTCGCTTTATCACAGATACGCAGTATTTT
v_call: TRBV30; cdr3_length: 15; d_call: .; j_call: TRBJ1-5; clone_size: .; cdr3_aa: CAWSVLGTPDQPQHF; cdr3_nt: TGTGCCTGGAGTGTACTAGGAACGCCCGATCAGCCCCAGCATTTT
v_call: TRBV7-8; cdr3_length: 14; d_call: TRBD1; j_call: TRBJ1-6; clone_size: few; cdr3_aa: CASSRDRANSPLHF; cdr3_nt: TGTGCCAGCAGCCGCGACAGGGCTAATTCACCCCTCCACTTT
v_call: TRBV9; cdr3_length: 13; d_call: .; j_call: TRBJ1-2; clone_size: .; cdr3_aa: CASGGGRADRYTF; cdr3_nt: TGTGCCAGCGGGGGCGGGAGGGCCGACCGTTACACCTTC
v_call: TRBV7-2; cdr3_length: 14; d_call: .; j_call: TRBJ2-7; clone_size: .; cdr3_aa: CASSYARGPYEQYF; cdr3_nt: TGTGCCAGCAGCTACGCGAGGGGCCCCTACGAGCAGTACTTC
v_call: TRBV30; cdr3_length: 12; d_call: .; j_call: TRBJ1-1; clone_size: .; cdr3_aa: CAWTGSGAEAFF; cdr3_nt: TGTGCCTGGACCGGATCAGGCGCTGAAGCTTTCTTT
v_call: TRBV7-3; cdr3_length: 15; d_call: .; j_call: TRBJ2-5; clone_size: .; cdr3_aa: CASSQQGGPQETQYF; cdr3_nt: TGTGCCAGCAGCCAACAGGGAGGTCCCCAAGAGACCCAGTACTTC
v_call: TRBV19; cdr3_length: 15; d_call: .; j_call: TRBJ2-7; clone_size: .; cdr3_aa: CASSIATAIPYEQYF; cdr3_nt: TGTGCCAGTAGTATCGCGACAGCGATCCCTTACGAGCAGTACTTC
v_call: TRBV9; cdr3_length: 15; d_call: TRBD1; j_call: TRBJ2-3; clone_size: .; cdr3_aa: CASSGQGRSTDTQYF; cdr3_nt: TGTGCCAGCAGCGGACAGGGTCGTAGCACAGATACGCAGTATTTT
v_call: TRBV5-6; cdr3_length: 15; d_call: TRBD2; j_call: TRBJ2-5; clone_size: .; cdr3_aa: CASSPGRGGLETQYF; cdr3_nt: TGTGCCAGCAGCCCCGGGCGGGGGGGCCTGGAGACCCAGTACTTC